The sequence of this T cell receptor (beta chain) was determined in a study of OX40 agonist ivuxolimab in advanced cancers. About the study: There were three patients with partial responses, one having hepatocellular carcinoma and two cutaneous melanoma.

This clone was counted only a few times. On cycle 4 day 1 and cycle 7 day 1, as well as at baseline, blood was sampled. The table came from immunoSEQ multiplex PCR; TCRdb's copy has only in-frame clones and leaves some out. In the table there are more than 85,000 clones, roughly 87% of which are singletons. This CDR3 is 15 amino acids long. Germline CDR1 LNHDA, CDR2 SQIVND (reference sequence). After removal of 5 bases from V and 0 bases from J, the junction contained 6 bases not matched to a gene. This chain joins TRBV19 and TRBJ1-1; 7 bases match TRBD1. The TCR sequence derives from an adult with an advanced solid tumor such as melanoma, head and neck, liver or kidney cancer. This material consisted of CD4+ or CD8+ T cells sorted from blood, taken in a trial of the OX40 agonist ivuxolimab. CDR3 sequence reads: CASSARQGLNTEAFF. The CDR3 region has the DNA TGTGCCAGTAGTGCCCGACAGGGTTTGAACACTGAAGCTTTCTTT.